This T cell receptor (beta chain) was recovered during a study of identical twins. Using its own MiXCR run on the 5' RACE reads, TCRdb lists one record per CDR3 protein. The profile shows 500,000 to 600,000 distinct CDR3 sequences, approximately 22% of them singletons. Healthy Caucasians, and only they, were the donors. Between the trimmed V and J ends, which lost 4 bases and 1 base, there was a span of 16 bases. The germline gives CDR1 MNHEY, CDR2 SMNVEV (reference sequence). This CDR3 has 16 residues. This sample also appeared in a second study, on T cells expressing NK-cell markers.

The sample consisted of CD4+ T cells sorted from blood. The sequence was obtained from a young woman in good health. The J gene is TRBJ1-1, the V gene TRBV27, with a possible D match to TRBD1 (6 bases). CDR3 protein: CASSSTPLTGNTEAFF. Here the CDR3 DNA reads TGTGCCAGCAGTTCCACCCCATTGACAGGGAACACTGAAGCTTTCTTT.